This T cell receptor (beta chain) was found in a study of T-cell reconstitution after alpha-beta-depleted transplantation in children. For TCRbeta, the library was prepared with unique molecular identifiers. Via MiXCR, TCRdb re-called the PCR reads, giving one row per CDR3 protein. The data hold 500,000 to 750,000 distinct CDR3 sequences, with 20% to 30% observed a single time. Concerning this clonotype: Its antigen is as yet unknown.

Study-wide results and limits: Two months or so post-transplant, alpha-beta T cells reportedly derived from several hundred expanded graft clones. T cells produced anew were the main source of T-cell counts and diversity one year after transplant. Some patients showed high day-60 TCRbeta diversity, which derived from surviving recipient T cells and thymic progenitors.

Germline lookup yields CDR1 SGHRS and CDR2 YFSETQ. The CDR3 consists of 16 residues. Unmatched junction bases numbered 6, after V lost 4 bases and J lost 3 bases. The chain carries TRBV5-1 and TRBJ2-2; 10 bases line up with TRBD1. The clonotype comes from a boy less than two years old with Wiskott-Aldrich syndrome, due to receive a stem cell transplant. This specimen consisted of PBMCs, obtained before TCRalphabeta/CD19-depleted stem cell transplant. The CDR3 nucleotides are TGCGCCAGCAGCGTCGGGACAGGGGTGGACACCGGGGAGCTGTTTTTT. This codes for CASSVGTGVDTGELFF. Combining the CDR3 with reference TRBV5-1 and TRBJ2-2 gives the whole variable domain KAGVTQTPRYLIKTRGQQVTLSCSPISGHRSVSWYQQTPGQGLQFLFEYFSETQRNKGNFPGRFSGRQFSNSRSEMNVSTLELGDSALYLCASSVGTGVDTGELFFGEGSRLTVL.